This T cell receptor beta chain was sequenced in a study of beta chain features in type 1 diabetes. Broader study findings: Insertion counts at VDJ junctions were lower in type 1 diabetes patients, who also showed more deletions there.

All of the isolated RNA was reverse transcribed, so expressed TCRB transcripts were sequenced. TCRdb's table, derived via immunoSEQ multiplex PCR, lists solely in-frame clones and lacks some. Among hundreds of thousands of clones listed, around 16% were seen once. This clone was observed a handful of times. Its specificity is unknown. V lost 5 bases, J lost 5 bases, and 18 bases lay in between. Germline V gives CDR1 MNHEY, CDR2 SMNVEV (reference sequence). The CDR3 has 15 amino acids. The chain has TRBV27 and TRBJ1-2; weak D call: TRBD1 (5 bases). The receptor's source is a man aged 18-30 years in good health. The sample comprised naive CD4+ T cells from blood. The CDR3: CASSPRDAGQYGYTF. CDR3 DNA: TGTGCCAGCAGTCCTCGGGACGCCGGTCAGTATGGCTACACCTTC.